These 8 T cell receptor beta chains were sequenced from one sample in a study of preoperative IRX-2 immunotherapy in early breast cancer. TCRdb's copy holds only in-frame clones and misses some; the assay was immunoSEQ multiplex PCR. The table lists tens of thousands of clones, roughly 82% of them singletons. Treatment given: preoperative locoregional IRX-2 cytokine immunotherapy. Specimen: lymph node tissue, collected after IRX-2 immunotherapy. The source of these receptors is a human donor with breast cancer.

The chain combines TRBV6-8 with TRBJ1-4; D is ambiguous. The V gene lost 5 bases and the J gene lost 7 bases, with 11 bases spanning the gap. Germline assignment: CDR1 MNHGY and CDR2 SAAAGT. CDR3 length equals 13 residues. CDR3 residues: CASSIVRGEKLFF. Written as DNA, the CDR3 is TGTGCCAGCAGTATCGTCAGAGGTGAAAAACTGTTTTTT.

This clone came up once. The V and J genes are TRBV19 and TRBJ2-1; 7 bases are a match to TRBD1. CDR1 LNHDA and CDR2 SQIVND come from the germline V gene (reference sequence). CDR3 length: 14 residues. The V gene end was trimmed by 6 bases and the J gene end by 6 bases; junction bases not matched to a gene: 8. The CDR3 region has the DNA TGTGCCAGTAGCCCCGGGACAGCTTTCAATGAGCAGTTCTTC. This encodes CASSPGTAFNEQFF.

V is TRBV6-8 and J is TRBJ1-2, with D possibly being TRBD1 (6 bases). V was shortened by 7 bases and J by 1 base, with 10 bases between the two germline ends. CDR3 length: 13 amino acids. CDR1 is MNHGY, CDR2 SAAAGT, per germline. The DNA for the CDR3 is TGTGCCAGCACCGACAGGAATAACTATGGCTACACCTTC. Encoded protein: CASTDRNNYGYTF.

This clone was picked up a small number of times. The genes are TRBV29-1 and TRBJ2-1; D ambiguous. Germline CDR1 and CDR2: SQVTM and ANQGSEA. CDR3 size: 13 residues. With 4 bases removed from V and 1 base from J, the gap between germline ends came to 8 bases. Here the CDR3 DNA reads TGCAGCGTTGGGCTATCTTCCTACAATGAGCAGTTCTTC. Its translation: CSVGLSSYNEQFF.

This clone was recorded only once. J is TRBJ1-6 and V is TRBV5-1, with D possibly TRBD1 on 6 matching bases. In germline, CDR1 is SGHRS, CDR2 YFSETQ. V was cut by 3 bases and J by 8 bases, with 12 bases left in between. The CDR3 contains 14 residues. The CDR3 here is CASSYGDTDSPLHF. The CDR3 DNA reads as TGCGCCAGCAGCTACGGGGACACGGATTCACCCCTCCACTTT.

The genes are TRBV7-6 and TRBJ1-1, with D unresolved. Trimming cost V 3 bases and J 1 base, with 9 bases left between them. Germline lookup yields CDR1 SGHVS and CDR2 FNYEAQ. This CDR3 spans 14 amino acids. The CDR3 region has the DNA TGTGCCAGCAGCTTCAGCAGACAGAACACTGAAGCTTTCTTT. Its protein product is CASSFSRQNTEAFF.

The rearrangement links TRBV11-3 to TRBJ1-1; D not certain. The CDR3 is made up of 15 amino acids. V lost 5 bases to trimming and J lost 2 bases, with 15 bases between them. Germline V gene sequence: CDR1 SGHNT, CDR2 YENEEA. The CDR3 is CASSATSWLNTEAFF. The DNA of the CDR3 is TGTGCCAGCAGCGCGACCAGTTGGCTTAACACTGAAGCTTTCTTT.

The gene calls are TRBV6-8 and TRBJ1-2; TRBD1 aligns across 8 bases. Trimming took 11 bases from V and 4 from J; bases not matched to a gene: 6. This CDR3 region has 12 residues. Germline lookup yields CDR1 MNHGY and CDR2 SAAAGT. CDR3 coding DNA: TGTGCCGGATGGACAGGGAGCTATGGCTACACCTTC. Translating gives CAGWTGSYGYTF.